The 14 T cell receptor beta chains reported below all come from one sample, sequenced in a study of blood T cell repertoires in COVID-19. The method was immunoSEQ multiplex PCR; TCRdb's version includes in-frame clones alone and lacks a portion of them. The data hold 130,000 to 150,000 clones, with 80% observed a single time. The sequencing input was peripheral blood. These receptors all come from a woman aged 45-59 years with acute or convalescent COVID-19.

This clone was seen only once. The CDR3 loop is CASSQEGEADNEQFF. In DNA form, the CDR3 reads TGCGCCAGCAGCCAAGAGGGCGAAGCCGACAATGAGCAGTTCTTC. V is TRBV4-3 and J is TRBJ2-1; no reliable D call. Germline V CDR1 and CDR2: LGHNA, YSLEER. CDR3 length: 15 residues. V was clipped by 0 bases and J by 5 bases, with 11 bases between them.

This chain uses TRBV5-1 with TRBJ1-2; 9 nucleotides agree with TRBD1. In germline, CDR1 is SGHRS, CDR2 YFSETQ. Trimming cost V 4 bases and J 4 bases; bases outside gene matches: 5. The CDR3 has 14 amino acids. The CDR3 DNA sequence: TGCGCCAGCAGCATCGGGACAGGGCTCTATGGCTACACCTTC. Its translation is CASSIGTGLYGYTF. Full variable domain (missing parts from reference TRBV5-1 and TRBJ1-2): KAGVTQTPRYLIKTRGQQVTLSCSPISGHRSVSWYQQTPGQGLQFLFEYFSETQRNKGNFPGRFSGRQFSNSRSEMNVSTLELGDSALYLCASSIGTGLYGYTFGSGTRLTVV.

This clone was observed once. V usage is TRBV10-3 and J usage is TRBJ2-7; the D gene is possibly TRBD2 (6 bases). V lost 8 bases and J lost 2, with 19 bases in between. Germline values: CDR1 ENHRY, CDR2 SYGVKD. The CDR3 runs to 15 residues. The CDR3 region has the DNA TGTGCCATCCGGTCCGGGGCCGGGGGTGCCTACGAGCAGTACTTC. Its protein is CAIRSGAGGAYEQYF.

The chain joins TRBV6-5 to TRBJ2-1; D might be TRBD2 (5 bases). Germline V gene lookup returns CDR1 MNHEY and CDR2 SVGAGI. The CDR3 totals 14 residues. V was pared by 7 bases and J by 0 bases, with 10 bases between. CDR3 coding DNA: TGTGCCAGCACGACGGGGAGCTCCTACAATGAGCAGTTCTTC. As protein: CASTTGSSYNEQFF.

V and J are TRBV18 and TRBJ1-6, with D maybe TRBD1 (5 bases). With 3 bases removed from V and 10 bases from J, the gap between germline ends came to 19 bases. CDR3 size: 16 residues. Germline V gene lookup returns CDR1 KGHSH and CDR2 LQKENI. CDR3 nucleotide sequence: TGTGCCAGCTCACCCTTGGGACTTGAGGCGGCCTCACCCCTCCACTTT. Translating it yields CASSPLGLEAASPLHF.

The chain has TRBV15 and TRBJ1-5; D perhaps matches TRBD1 (5 bases). Germline V gives CDR1 LNHNV, CDR2 YYDKDF (reference sequence). The CDR3 has 15 amino acids. Trimming took off 2 bases at V and 0 bases at J, with 8 bases between the two ends. CDR3 bases: TGTGCCACCAGCAGATTACAGGTTAGCAATCAGCCCCAGCATTTT. It translates to CATSRLQVSNQPQHF.

This clone was seen a single time. The V gene is TRBV3-1 (or the pseudogene TRBV3-2), the J gene TRBJ2-3, with TRBD2 identical over 12 bases. This CDR3 spans 16 amino acids. Germline CDR1 is LGHDT and CDR2 is YNNKEL (reference sequence). J gave up 2 bases and V 1 base, and 1 base lay outside the gene matches. CDR3 protein: CASSQASGGATDTQYF. The DNA of the CDR3 is TGTGCCAGCAGCCAAGCTAGCGGGGGGGCCACAGATACGCAGTATTTT.

The table lists this clone with a few counts. The rearrangement uses TRBV5-1 and TRBJ1-1, with D possibly matching TRBD1 (5 bases). This CDR3 comprises 14 residues. Germline V CDR1 and CDR2: SGHRS, YFSETQ. The V and J ends lost 2 bases and 5 bases respectively, with 13 bases between them. CDR3 coding DNA: TGCGCCAGCAGCTTTCTCCAGGGCGAAACTGAAGCTTTCTTT. It translates to CASSFLQGETEAFF.

The rearrangement links TRBV7-8 to TRBJ1-2; no clear D gene. CDR3 length equals 13 residues. Trimming removed 2 bases from V and 6 bases from J, with 10 bases in between. Germline CDR1 and CDR2: SGHVS and FQNEAQ. The CDR3 spells CASSLNLLDGYTF. The CDR3 nucleotides read TGTGCCAGCAGCTTAAACCTACTAGATGGCTACACCTTC. Supplemented by reference TRBV7-8 and TRBJ1-2, the full variable domain reads GAGVSQSPRYKVAKRGQDVALRCDPISGHVSLFWYQQALGQGPEFLTYFQNEAQLDKSGLPSDRFFAERPEGSVSTLKIQRTQQEDSAVYLCASSLNLLDGYTFGSGTRLTVV.

The chain recombines TRBV4-2 with TRBJ2-6; tentative D call: TRBD2 (6 bases). V lost 0 bases to trimming and J lost 3 bases, with 9 bases between them. The CDR3 runs 16 residues. Germline values: CDR1 LGHNA, CDR2 YNFKEQ. For the CDR3, the DNA is TGTGCCAGCAGCCAAGATCGGGGGTTTGGGGCCAACGTCCTGACTTTC. Its protein is CASSQDRGFGANVLTF.

The rearrangement joins TRBV28 to TRBJ1-3, with D hard to call. This CDR3 comprises 16 residues. V lost 1 base and J 0 bases, leaving 10 bases between the germline ends. Germline values: CDR1 MDHEN, CDR2 SYDVKM. The CDR3 DNA reads TGTGCCAGCAGTTTATCTGCGGGGATCTCTGGAAACACCATATATTTT. Its protein product is CASSLSAGISGNTIYF.

The rearrangement links TRBV5-1 to TRBJ2-5, with 7 bases lining up with TRBD1. The trim removed 5 bases at V and 2 bases at J, leaving 6 bases unmatched. Germline loops: CDR1 SGHRS, CDR2 YFSETQ. This CDR3 has 14 residues. This CDR3 is CASRDGQAQETQYF. The CDR3, as DNA: TGCGCCAGCAGAGATGGACAGGCGCAAGAGACCCAGTACTTC.

This clone was seen only once. The chain has TRBV7-9 and TRBJ1-2, with 9 bases lining up with TRBD1. Unmatched junction bases numbered 6, after V lost 4 bases and J lost 6 bases. The germline gives CDR1 SEHNR, CDR2 FQNEAQ (reference sequence). This CDR3 has 14 amino acids. The CDR3 sequence: CASSSVTGGNGYTF. CDR3 nucleotide sequence: TGTGCCAGCAGCTCCGTGACAGGGGGAAATGGCTACACCTTC. The full variable domain, completed using reference TRBV7-9 and TRBJ1-2, is DTGVSQNPRHKITKRGQNVTFRCDPISEHNRLYWYRQTLGQGPEFLTYFQNEAQLEKSRLLSDRFSAERPKGSFSTLEIQRTEQGDSAMYLCASSSVTGGNGYTFGSGTRLTVV.

Only a few counts were recorded for this clone. The V call is TRBV7-2, the J call TRBJ2-3, with a weak D call TRBD1 (6 bases). Germline V CDR1 and CDR2: SGHTA, FQGNSA. The CDR3 totals 14 residues. The V end was cut by 4 bases, the J end by 10 bases, with 18 bases between. The CDR3 here is CASSSKGGSGAQYF. Here the CDR3 DNA reads TGTGCCAGCAGCTCTAAAGGGGGATCAGGTGCGCAGTATTTT.